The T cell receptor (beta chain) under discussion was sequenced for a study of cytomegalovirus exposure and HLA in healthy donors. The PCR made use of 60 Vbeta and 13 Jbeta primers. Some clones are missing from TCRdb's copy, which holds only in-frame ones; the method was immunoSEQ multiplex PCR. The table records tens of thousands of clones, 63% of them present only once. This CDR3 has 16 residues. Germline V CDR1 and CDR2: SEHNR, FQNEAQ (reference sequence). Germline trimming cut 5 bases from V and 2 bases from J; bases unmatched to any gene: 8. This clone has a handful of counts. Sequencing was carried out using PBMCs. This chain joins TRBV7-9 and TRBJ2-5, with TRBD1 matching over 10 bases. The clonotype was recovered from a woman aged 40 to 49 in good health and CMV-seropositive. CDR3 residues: CASSMGTGDSQETQYF. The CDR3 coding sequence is TGTGCCAGCAGCATGGGGACAGGGGACTCTCAAGAGACCCAGTACTTC.